Included here is one T cell receptor beta chain sequence, with context. Clones were read by immunoSEQ multiplex PCR, and TCRdb kept only the in-frame ones, dropping some. The sample shows some 70,000 clones, around 80% of them seen only once. These data belong to a study of T cell responses to AZD1222 COVID-19 vaccine. Germline V gene sequence: CDR1 SQVTM, CDR2 ANQGSEA. This CDR3 has 16 residues. After removal of 6 bases from V and 4 bases from J, the junction contained 16 bases not matched to a gene. This specimen consisted of peripheral blood, obtained 28 days after the second AZD1222 dose. The chain links TRBV29-1 to TRBJ1-1; 8 bases align to TRBD1. The TCR originated in an adult who received the AZD1222 COVID-19 vaccine. CDR3 residues: CSVQDPGQVRTTEAFF. The DNA for the CDR3 is TGCAGCGTGCAGGACCCGGGACAGGTGCGAACCACTGAAGCTTTCTTT.